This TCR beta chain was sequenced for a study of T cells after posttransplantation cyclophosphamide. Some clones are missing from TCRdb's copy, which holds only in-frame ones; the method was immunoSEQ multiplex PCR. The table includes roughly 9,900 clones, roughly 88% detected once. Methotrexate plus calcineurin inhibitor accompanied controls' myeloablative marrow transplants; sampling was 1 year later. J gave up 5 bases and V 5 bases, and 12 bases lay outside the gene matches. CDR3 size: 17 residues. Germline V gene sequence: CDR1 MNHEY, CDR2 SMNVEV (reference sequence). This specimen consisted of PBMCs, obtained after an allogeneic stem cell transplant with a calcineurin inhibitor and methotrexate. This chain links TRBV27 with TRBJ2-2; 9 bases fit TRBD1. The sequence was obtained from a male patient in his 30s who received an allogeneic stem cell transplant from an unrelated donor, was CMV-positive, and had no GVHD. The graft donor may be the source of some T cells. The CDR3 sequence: CASSPTTGGDATGELFF. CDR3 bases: TGTGCCAGCAGTCCCACGACAGGGGGGGATGCGACCGGGGAGCTGTTTTTT.